This TCR beta chain is from a study of cytomegalovirus exposure and HLA in healthy donors. The PCR ran on 60 Vbeta and 13 Jbeta primers. Data came from immunoSEQ multiplex PCR; TCRdb stores just in-frame clones and leaves some out. The sample holds 150,000 to 200,000 clones, nearly 80% seen once. Germline V gives CDR1 MNHEY, CDR2 SMNVEV (reference sequence). Trimming cost V 3 bases and J 1 base, with 10 bases left between them. The CDR3 totals 15 residues. The TCR comes from a man in his forties or fifties in good health and CMV-seropositive. The sequencing sample was made of PBMCs. The chain recombines TRBV27 with TRBJ1-5, with D tentatively TRBD1 (6 bases). As DNA, the CDR3 is TGTGCCAGCAGTTTTGGCAGGGGAAGCAATCAGCCCCAGCATTTT. As protein: CASSFGRGSNQPQHF.